This TCR beta chain was profiled in a study of blood T cell repertoires in COVID-19. In the study overall: Specimens from acute and convalescent COVID-19 originated in the United States, Italy and Spain. PBMCs, B-cell-depleted T cells, or T cells were the source of the cDNA or gDNA that made up the material.

CDR1 is ENHRY and CDR2 is SYGVKD in the germline V gene. V lost 3 bases, J lost 5 bases, and 11 bases stayed unmatched. The CDR3 is 16 residues long. This clone appeared a single time. Original processing notes: Reference gene primer amplification yielded estimated nucleated cell counts. TCRdb's table, derived via immunoSEQ multiplex PCR, lists solely in-frame clones and lacks some. V and J calls and clone size are given by that table; D and trimming were obtained from the DNA. Among 150,000 to 200,000 clones, less than 90% were seen once, and the ten largest hold roughly 24%. This receptor was obtained from a man aged 55-75 years with acute or convalescent COVID-19. Input material: peripheral blood. This chain joins TRBV10-3 and TRBJ2-5; TRBD1 aligns across 8 bases. The CDR3: CAISELRTGGWETQYF. CDR3 sequence (DNA): TGTGCCATCAGTGAACTAAGAACAGGGGGTTGGGAGACCCAGTACTTC.